This TCR beta chain was identified in a study of cytomegalovirus exposure and HLA in healthy donors (dated by TCRdb to 2015 to 2018). About the investigation overall: According to an earlier analysis of a few hundred of the donors, about 179 million T cells yielded approximately 120 million unique TCR beta sequences and less than 300 Gb of sequence data. Approximately 310 gigabases of sequencing data and about 92 million unique TCR sequences made up an early release that covered fewer than 650 HLA-typed donors. The genetic ancestry cluster associated with self-reported Caucasian donors included around 76% of the 398 genotyped donors. The study aimed to test whether signatures of past pathogen exposure could be identified by cataloging public T cell receptors. The study profiled the T cell repertoires of some 610 subjects by immunosequencing and related them to cytomegalovirus serostatus. Along with the roughly 670-subject first cohort, a separate validation cohort of over a hundred different subjects was used. To predict cytomegalovirus infection status, the study brought together high-throughput TCR immunosequencing, statistical association of individual TCRs with disease status, and machine learning. In a later analysis, previously published TCR beta repertoires from 600 to 850 donors were re-analyzed and high-resolution HLA genotyping was added so that TCR occurrence patterns could be studied. The later analysis used no new phenotypic data to find candidate immune exposures, relying instead on TCR beta sequences and their occurrence across donors. An earlier analysis of more than 450 of the donors used high-throughput TCR beta sequencing to judge whether each TCR beta V gene segment behaved as functional or pseudogenic. Alongside the repertoire data, information on donor age, sex, ethnicity and CMV serostatus was compiled. In a later genetic analysis, genome-wide SNP genotypes for about 55% of the 666 donors were used, and that subset was treated as a discovery cohort. All discovery cohort repertoires had been generated on a single sequencing platform. Class I and class II HLA loci were covered by the typing at four-digit resolution. Typing coverage differed by locus: A, B, C, DRB1 and DQB1 were typed in about 620-640 donors, DQA1 in 500 to 550, DPA1 in 600 to 610, and DPB1 in 472. Because of strong linkage in the cohort, five DR-DQ haplotypes were treated as single units for association and clustering. Among about 370 genotyped donors of the cohort, an average of roughly 230,000 unique TCR beta nucleotide sequences was sequenced per donor, of which about 18% were non-productive. Paper-wide results and their limitations: Specific HLA alleles were associated with about 17,000 TCR beta sequences at a false discovery rate of 0.05 in a later analysis. While some public TCRs were present in many individuals, most TCR sequences turned up only very rarely across donors. According to the authors, the approach could potentially be generalized to other disease states and immunological phenotypes. Compared with equally common non-associated chains, HLA-associated TCR beta chains in a later analysis were more clonally expanded and had lower generation probabilities. A cluster of highly shared sequence variants was judged likely to represent a technical artifact of the sequencing pipeline. A later genetic analysis reported fewer N-insertions in productive TCRs among donors in an Asian-associated ancestry cluster than the roughly 650-donor mean. A further reported finding was that TCR beta sequences accurately predicted the HLA-A and HLA-B alleles for most subjects in the first cohort. The cohort was sequenced for TCR beta chains only, and without alpha or paired-chain data the features that could be detected were limited. An earlier analysis of several hundred of the donors showed that most TCR beta V segments appeared in productive rearrangements either about 87% or about 30% of the time, which broadly matched IMGT annotations. Because counts were too low, seventeen rarely observed V segments, including chromosome 9 orphons, were excluded from the earlier analysis of 587 of the donors. In vitro tests confirmed that a few of the cytomegalovirus-associated TCR beta chains recognize cytomegalovirus antigens. HLA typing was unavailable for some donors at each locus, so association tests used only the typed subset. When HLA alleles, especially DR and DQ, strongly co-occurred, attributing TCR associations to individual alleles was difficult. CMV serostatus was the only immune exposure information available for the cohort. Cytomegalovirus status was reported to be diagnosed by the classifier with high specificity and sensitivity in both the original and validation cohorts. The presence/absence analyses assumed that sequencing depth was roughly uniform across donors, and that assumption may not be true. Several of the top co-occurrence clusters appeared to be linked to parvovirus B19, influenza, CMV and Epstein-Barr virus, according to a later analysis. According to a later analysis, TCR association rates differed among HLA loci, with DRB1 alleles showing the most associated TCRs and HLA-C alleles showing the fewest. In a later analysis, most CMV-associated TCR beta chains were found to appear HLA-restricted, with HLA associations seemingly driven largely by CMV exposure. Linkage disequilibrium might explain the correlated functional status among segregating V segments, but an unknown experimental factor could not be excluded. An association between a missense DCLRE1C variant and V-gene and J-gene trimming of TCR beta chains was found in a later genetic analysis and replicated in an independent cohort. The study gave a list of roughly 150 TCR beta chains associated with cytomegalovirus. The 87-base-pair reads could not distinguish some IMGT-functional V segments, including TRBV6-2 and TRBV6-3, so those segments were excluded.

The library relied on the immunoSEQ multiplex PCR assay. For the multiplex PCR, a mixture combining 60 forward primers for TCR Vbeta segments and 13 reverse primers for TCR Jbeta segments was used. The CDR3 region of rearranged TCR beta genes was amplified from genomic DNA by a multiplex PCR assay. Amplified TCR beta libraries were sequenced as 87-base-pair reads on the Illumina HiSeq System. As for how the authors treated the data: A later analysis tallied approximately 87 million unique TCR beta chains across the 666 repertoires, and around 9.9 million of those chains were shared by two or more donors. A nearest-neighbor algorithm error-corrected the raw reads and collapsed the reads into unique sequences, merging closely related sequences to remove PCR and sequencing errors. Alignment of CDR3 sequences to IMGT reference sequences was used to assign V, D and J gene segments. For a sequence to be retained, a match of at least six nucleotides was required to both a V gene segment and a J gene segment. Rearrangements were called productive when the CDR3 lacked stop codons and stayed in frame with V and J; all others were non-productive. CDR3 was defined by IMGT convention, running from the second conserved V-encoded cysteine to the conserved J-encoded phenylalanine. The earlier analysis of about 610 of the donors excluded any sequence lacking an unambiguous match to a single V gene segment. An earlier analysis of some 500 of the donors classified V segments as functional when productive rearrangements were above 56.7% and as segregating when the standard deviation between donors was above 5%. A statistical classification framework was developed to diagnose cytomegalovirus status using the catalog of TCR beta chain sequences. V and J gene assignment, in a later analysis, came from comparing TCR nucleotide sequences with IMGT/GENE-DB human TR gene sequences. In a later analysis, CDR3 sequences and most-parsimonious VDJ recombination scenarios were assigned using the TCRdist pipeline. In a later analysis, each TCR beta chain was defined by its CDR3 amino acid sequence together with its V-gene family, and reads without a unique V-gene family were excluded. In a later analysis, nearly 600 highly shared, low-generation-probability nucleotide sequences were removed to address suspected cross-contamination and a sequencing artifact. For each public chain, a later analysis derived a clonal expansion index from normalized ranks of inferred template counts within each repertoire. A later analysis computed generation probabilities with a VDJ recombination model fitted to out-of-frame rearrangements, and checked the results against IGoR. Hypergeometric tests were used in a later analysis to score TCR-TCR, TCR-HLA and TCR-CMV co-occurrence, with a repertoire-size bias correction applied to the TCR pairs. False discovery rates were estimated in a later analysis by permuting HLA or CMV assignments 20 times. In a later analysis, co-occurring TCRs were grouped with DBSCAN, and TCRdist sequence similarity was added when clustering was performed within HLA-allele-positive subsets. Repertoires with fewer than 30,000 or more than 120,000 public chains were left out of co-occurrence clustering, as were a few repertoires with anomalous nucleotide sharing. Imported from immuneACCESS, the table was reduced by TCRdb to in-frame sequences with V and J called. These copies leave out some clones; in studies compared against another copy, an unresolved V gene accounts for under half, and the cause of the remainder is not known. V and J calls and clone size are as listed in that table; D and trimming were resolved from the DNA. The sample includes 200,000 to 250,000 clones, with approximately 82% observed a single time. The ten largest clones represent approximately 3.9% of the sample.

The germline V gene (reference sequence) gives CDR1 as LNHDA and CDR2 as SQIVND. From cysteine to phenylalanine, the CDR3 is 11 amino acids long. Just the 33-base CDR3 DNA is kept, in frame starting at base 1. Trimming removed 3 bases from V and 8 bases from J, leaving 5 bases between the germline ends. The cohort comprised around 690 healthy bone marrow donors. All cohort members were sampled while nominally healthy, although unrecorded immune exposures were likely present. The donor was CMV seronegative and was included in the group of 352 seronegative cohort members. Every donor gave a peripheral blood sample, and the peripheral blood mononuclear cells from that sample were used for TCR beta sequencing. The Qiagen DNeasy Blood Extraction Kit was used to extract genomic DNA from the blood cell samples. Of note for this clone: It lacks a known antigen. No base qualities exist here, and no much larger clone lies one base off it.

Sequenced material: PBMCs. This clonotype was sampled from a male donor in good health and CMV-seronegative. The chain couples TRBV19 to TRBJ2-1; no D gene is confidently identified. The nucleotide sequence is given as TGTGCCAGTAGTATTGGAGATGAGCAGTTCTTC. This codes for CASSIGDEQFF.